These 32 T cell receptor beta chains came from one sample sequenced in a study of memory CD8 T cells in hepatitis C reinfection. The time point: pre-reinfection, 55 to 20 weeks before reinfection detection. No in vitro expansion preceded TCR sequencing of the sorted cells. This table comes from immunoSEQ multiplex PCR, and its TCRdb copy is limited to in-frame clones, with some not included. The top ten hold 1% of the sample, which has approximately 50,000 clones, under 90% seen once. Sequencing input: naive CD8+ T cells sorted from blood. The receptors here all came from a young man with hepatitis C virus infection.

This chain links TRBV4-1 with TRBJ2-5, with 11 bases matching TRBD2. Trimming removed 6 bases from V and 4 bases from J; junction bases left unmatched: 10. Germline CDR1 MGHRA, CDR2 YSYEKL. This CDR3 is 16 amino acids long. CDR3: CASSSTPGLAAETQYF. The CDR3 DNA follows: TGCGCCAGCAGTAGCACCCCGGGACTAGCGGCAGAGACCCAGTACTTC.

The chain is built from TRBV12-5 and TRBJ2-7, with 10 nucleotides matching TRBD1. This CDR3 comprises 15 residues. Germline CDR1 LGHNT, CDR2 FRNRAP. V dropped 1 base and J dropped 2; count of bases not matched to a gene: 2. The CDR3 here is CASGLDGQGAYEQYV. In DNA form, the CDR3 reads TGTGCTAGTGGTTTGGATGGACAGGGGGCCTACGAGCAGTACGTC.

J is TRBJ1-4 and V is TRBV30, with 11 bases fitting TRBD1. There are 16 residues in the CDR3. Germline lookup yields CDR1 GTSNPN and CDR2 SVGIG (reference sequence). J was trimmed by 7 bases and V by 6 bases; bases with no gene match: 13. The CDR3 DNA sequence: TGTGCCTGCCGGGACAGGGGGTTATTTGAAGCTGAAAAACTGTTTTTT. It encodes CACRDRGLFEAEKLFF.

The gene calls are TRBV5-4 and TRBJ2-1; the D is unclear. The V and J ends lost 0 bases and 0 bases respectively, with 7 bases between them. Germline V gives CDR1 SGHNT, CDR2 YYREEE (reference sequence). The CDR3 runs 15 residues. The CDR3, as DNA: TGTGCCAGCAGCTTGGACGCGGTCTCCTACAATGAGCAGTTCTTC. Translation gives CASSLDAVSYNEQFF.

V and J are TRBV30 and TRBJ1-1; weak D call: TRBD1 (5 bases). Germline lookup yields CDR1 GTSNPN and CDR2 SVGIG (reference sequence). Trimming took 0 bases from V and 6 from J, leaving 8 bases between them. The CDR3 is 12 amino acids. CDR3 coding DNA: TGTGCCTGGAGTGTGGGGGGGGCTGAAGCTTTCTTT. Its protein is CAWSVGGAEAFF.

The chain is built from TRBV6-5 and TRBJ1-2; the D gene is possibly TRBD1 (6 bases). V was clipped by 5 bases and J by 0 bases, with 13 bases between them. Per germline, CDR1 MNHEY and CDR2 SVGAGI. The CDR3 length is 15 residues. The CDR3 DNA reads TGTGCCAGCAGTGCGGAACAGGGTGCTAACTATGGCTACACCTTC. As protein: CASSAEQGANYGYTF.

The chain has TRBV25-1 and TRBJ2-2; D gene uncertain. The CDR3 extends over 15 amino acids. Trimming removed 2 bases at V and 4 bases at J, with 11 bases between. Germline loops: CDR1 MGHDK, CDR2 SYGVNS. CDR3 in DNA: TGTGCCAGCAGTGAACGGGTCTTCGGCACCGGGGAGCTGTTTTTT. The encoded protein is CASSERVFGTGELFF.

This clone was seen a few times. The V gene is TRBV6-1, the J gene TRBJ2-7, with D unclear. V lost 6 bases to trimming and J lost 3 bases, with 9 bases between them. CDR1 and CDR2 from the germline V gene are MNHNS and SASEGT. The CDR3 is made up of 12 amino acids. This CDR3 is CASRGTLYEQYF. Written as DNA, the CDR3 is TGTGCCAGCAGGGGCACCCTCTACGAGCAGTACTTC.

The rearrangement uses TRBV6-6 and TRBJ2-1; weak D call: TRBD2 (5 bases). Germline values: CDR1 MNHNY, CDR2 SVGAGI (reference sequence). The V end lost 6 bases, the J end lost 8 bases, and 17 bases lay between the germline ends. The length of the CDR3 is 14 residues. The CDR3 coding sequence is TGTGCCAGCAGGCCCGCCCTCCTCGGGGATGAGCAGTTCTTC. It yields the protein CASRPALLGDEQFF.

The genes are TRBV6-5 and TRBJ2-5; TRBD1 agrees at 9 bases. TRBJ2-7 matches the DNA end more closely, so the J call is doubtful. The CDR3 sequence is 14 residues long. From germline, CDR1 is MNHEY and CDR2 SVGAGI. DNA for the CDR3: TGTGCCAGCAGTCATGGAGGACAGGGGAGCGAGCAGTACTTC. Amino acids: CASSHGGQGSEQYF.

Comment on this clone: In the same sample, other DNA sequences code for this CDR3. V gene TRBV27 combines with J gene TRBJ2-2; weak D call: TRBD2 (6 bases). The CDR3 is 16 amino acids. The germline V gene encodes CDR1 MNHEY and CDR2 SMNVEV (reference sequence). Between the trimmed V and J ends, which lost 4 bases and 7 bases, there was a span of 19 bases. The CDR3 reads CASSSPIGRGVGELFF. The CDR3 nucleotides read TGTGCCAGCAGTTCTCCGATTGGGCGCGGGGTCGGGGAGCTGTTTTTT.

The chain couples TRBV9 to TRBJ1-6, with 10 bases aligning to TRBD1. The V and J ends lost 5 bases and 10 bases, in that order; junction bases with no gene match: 9. The CDR3 consists of 15 residues. Germline CDR1 SGDLS, CDR2 YYNGEE. The CDR3 DNA reads TGTGCCAGCAGTGCAAGGACAGGGGGAAACTCACCCCTCCACTTT. It codes for CASSARTGGNSPLHF.

V is TRBV9 and J is TRBJ2-2, with 8 nucleotides matching TRBD1. V shed 6 bases, J shed 1 base, and the junction held 5 bases outside the gene matches. Per the germline V gene, CDR1 is SGDLS and CDR2 is YYNGEE. This CDR3 is 15 amino acids long. The CDR3 spells CASTSGQGNTGELFF. In DNA, the CDR3 is TGTGCCAGCACTTCTGGACAGGGGAACACCGGGGAGCTGTTTTTT.

This sequence joins TRBV5-1 and TRBJ1-3; perhaps TRBD1 as D (6 bases). CDR1 is SGHRS and CDR2 is YFSETQ in the germline V gene. V was shortened by 4 bases and J by 0 bases, with 14 bases between the two germline ends. The CDR3 has 16 residues. CDR3 sequence (DNA): TGCGCCAGCAGCCTCCTCGGACAGAGCTCTGGAAACACCATATATTTT. It encodes CASSLLGQSSGNTIYF.

The V and J genes are TRBV7-9 and TRBJ1-2; D gene unclear. The germline V gene has CDR1 SEHNR and CDR2 FQNEAQ (reference sequence). The length of the CDR3 is 13 residues. V gave up 6 bases and J gave up 0 bases, with 8 bases separating them. CDR3 nucleotide sequence: TGTGCCAGCAGATCAGGCGCTAACTATGGCTACACCTTC. Encoded protein: CASRSGANYGYTF.

This chain uses TRBV27 with TRBJ2-7; 7 bases are shared with TRBD2. This CDR3 spans 13 amino acids. The V and J ends lost 5 bases and 0 bases, in that order; junction bases with no gene match: 1. From germline, CDR1 is MNHEY and CDR2 SMNVEV (reference sequence). The CDR3, as DNA: TGTGCCAGCAGTAGGGACTACTCCTACGAGCAGTACTTC. Encoded protein: CASSRDYSYEQYF.

The chain combines TRBV6-5 with TRBJ2-6, with unresolved D. The CDR3 contains 14 residues. Trimming took off 2 bases at V and 10 bases at J, with 12 bases between the two ends. Germline assignment: CDR1 MNHEY and CDR2 SVGAGI. The CDR3 protein is CASSYEYSVNVLTF. In DNA, the CDR3 is TGTGCCAGCAGTTACGAGTACAGTGTGAACGTCCTGACTTTC.

This chain joins TRBV28 and TRBJ2-5; 8 bases are shared with TRBD2. This CDR3 is 15 amino acids long. Germline trimming cut 5 bases from V and 2 bases from J; bases unmatched to any gene: 7. Germline V gene sequence: CDR1 MDHEN, CDR2 SYDVKM. CDR3 residues: CASSRLTSGQETQYF. The DNA for the CDR3 is TGTGCCAGCAGTCGCCTCACTAGCGGTCAAGAGACCCAGTACTTC.

This chain links TRBV19 with TRBJ2-2, with a tentative D call TRBD1 (6 bases). Germline values: CDR1 LNHDA, CDR2 SQIVND (reference sequence). The CDR3 length is 14 residues. With 8 bases removed from V and 3 bases from J, the gap between germline ends came to 13 bases. The CDR3 DNA reads TGTGCCAGTGTACCAGGGGTTGACACCGGGGAGCTGTTTTTT. Its protein product is CASVPGVDTGELFF.

This rearrangement joins TRBV4-1 to TRBJ2-2; D is perhaps TRBD2 (5 bases). This CDR3 comprises 14 residues. The germline V and J ends were trimmed by 4 bases and 5 bases, with 11 bases remaining between them. CDR1 is MGHRA and CDR2 is YSYEKL in the germline V gene. CDR3: CASSPREGTGELFF. The CDR3 bases are TGCGCCAGCAGCCCTCGAGAGGGAACCGGGGAGCTGTTTTTT.

The CDR3 coding sequence is TGTGCCACCAGCGGGACAGGGGGAACCTACGAGCAGTACTTC. Protein sequence: CATSGTGGTYEQYF. The chain carries TRBV15 and TRBJ2-7; TRBD1 matches 11 bases. The V gene end was trimmed by 5 bases and the J gene end by 2 bases; junction bases not matched to a gene: 2. Germline V gene data show CDR1 as LNHNV and CDR2 as YYDKDF (reference sequence). CDR3 length equals 14 residues.

CDR3 sequence reads: CASSLLDNSPLHF. The DNA of the CDR3 is TGTGCCAGCAGTTTACTTGATAATTCACCCCTCCACTTT. The chain recombines TRBV27 with TRBJ1-6; D remains unclear. The CDR3 runs 13 residues. Trimming pared 2 bases from V and 5 bases from J, leaving 4 bases between. Germline assignment: CDR1 MNHEY and CDR2 SMNVEV (reference sequence).

V and J are TRBV27 and TRBJ1-5, with D hard to call. Per germline, CDR1 MNHEY and CDR2 SMNVEV (reference sequence). The CDR3 totals 12 residues. Trimming removed 4 bases from V and 7 bases from J, with 8 bases in between. The DNA of the CDR3 is TGTGCCAGCAGTTATTCCGGGCAGCCCCAGCATTTT. The encoded protein is CASSYSGQPQHF.

The chain's CDR3 is CASSEGRAYGYTF. CDR3 coding DNA: TGTGCCAGCAGTGAAGGGCGGGCCTATGGCTACACCTTC. The genes are TRBV2 and TRBJ1-2; D gene uncertain. There are 13 residues in the CDR3. V was trimmed by 1 base and J by 4 bases, leaving 7 bases between them. CDR1 SNHLY and CDR2 FYNNEI come from the germline V gene.

V is TRBV11-2 and J is TRBJ1-1; 8 nucleotides match TRBD1. Trimming removed 2 bases from V and 1 base from J; junction bases left unmatched: 9. The germline V gene encodes CDR1 SGHAT and CDR2 FQNNGV. This CDR3 has 17 residues. CDR3 sequence reads: CASSLLPNTGGNTEAFF. The CDR3 coding sequence is TGTGCCAGCAGCTTATTGCCTAACACAGGGGGGAACACTGAAGCTTTCTTT.

The chain is built from TRBV28 and TRBJ2-5, with D possibly TRBD1 on 5 matching bases. V was trimmed by 9 bases and J by 7 bases, leaving 18 bases between them. The CDR3 runs to 13 residues. Germline loops: CDR1 MDHEN, CDR2 SYDVKM. The DNA of the CDR3 is TGTGCCAGTAACTATCAGGGCTTGGGGACCCAGTACTTC. Protein: CASNYQGLGTQYF.

This chain connects TRBV30 to TRBJ1-2; 9 nucleotides agree with TRBD1. The V gene end was trimmed by 2 bases and the J gene end by 7 bases; junction bases not matched to a gene: 8. The germline gives CDR1 GTSNPN, CDR2 SVGIG (reference sequence). CDR3 length: 14 residues. CDR3 residues: CAWSWTGVMGGYTF. In nucleotides, the CDR3 is TGTGCCTGGAGTTGGACAGGGGTGATGGGTGGCTACACCTTC.

This clone was picked up a small number of times. This sequence joins TRBV30 and TRBJ1-1, with a tentative D call TRBD1 (5 bases). Trimming removed 4 bases from V and 5 bases from J, with 11 bases in between. CDR1 GTSNPN and CDR2 SVGIG come from the germline V gene (reference sequence). The CDR3 has 12 residues. For the CDR3, the DNA is TGTGCCTGGAAGGGGTACGGGACTGAAGCTTTCTTT. This gives the protein CAWKGYGTEAFF.

Remarks on this clone: The CDR3 does not close with the conserved phenylalanine or tryptophan, likely indicating a read error. The chain has TRBV28 and TRBJ1-1, with D unresolved. V gave up 6 bases and J gave up 4 bases, with 18 bases separating them. The CDR3 covers 15 residues. Germline loops: CDR1 MDHEN, CDR2 SYDVKM. Here the CDR3 DNA reads TGTGCCAGCAGGGTTTTTGTTATTGGCGGCACTGAAGCTTTCCTT. Its protein is CASRVFVIGGTEAFL.

The DNA of the CDR3 is TGTGCCTGGGCCGGGACAGAAGAGACCCAGTACTTC. Residues: CAWAGTEETQYF. The chain has TRBV30 and TRBJ2-5; 7 positions match TRBD1. CDR1 is GTSNPN and CDR2 is SVGIG in the germline V gene (reference sequence). The CDR3 contains 12 residues. The V gene end was trimmed by 5 bases and the J gene end by 3 bases; junction bases not matched to a gene: 3.

The chain has TRBV11-3 and TRBJ2-1, with 11 bases fitting TRBD2. Germline CDR1 reads SGHNT; CDR2 reads YENEEA. With 3 bases clipped from V and 0 bases from J, the junction kept 1 base outside the gene matches. The CDR3 sequence is 16 residues long. The DNA of the CDR3 is TGTGCCAGCAGCTTTACTAGCGGGAGCTCCTACAATGAGCAGTTCTTC. Translated: CASSFTSGSSYNEQFF.

V usage is TRBV5-4 and J usage is TRBJ2-3; D call uncertain. The CDR3 extends over 12 amino acids. Germline V CDR1 and CDR2: SGHNT, YYREEE (reference sequence). The ends were cut back, 2 bases at V and 3 bases at J, with 4 bases in the middle. The CDR3: CASSLRTDTQYF. CDR3 sequence (DNA): TGTGCCAGCAGCTTACGGACAGATACGCAGTATTTT.